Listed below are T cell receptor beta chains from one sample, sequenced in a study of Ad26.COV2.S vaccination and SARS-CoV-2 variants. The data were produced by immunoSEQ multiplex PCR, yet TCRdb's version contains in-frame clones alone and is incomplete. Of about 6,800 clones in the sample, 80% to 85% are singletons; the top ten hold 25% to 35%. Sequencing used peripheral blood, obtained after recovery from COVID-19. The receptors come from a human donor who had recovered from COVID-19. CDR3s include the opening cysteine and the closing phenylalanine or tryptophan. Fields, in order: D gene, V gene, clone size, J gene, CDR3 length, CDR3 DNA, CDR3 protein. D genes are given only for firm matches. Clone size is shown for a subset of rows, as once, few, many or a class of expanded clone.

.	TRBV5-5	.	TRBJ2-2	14	TGTGCCAGCAGCCCAATCCGGGGGTCCGGGGAGCTGTTTTTT	CASSPIRGSGELFF
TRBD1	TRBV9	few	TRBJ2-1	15	TGTGCCAGCAGCCCACAGGGGAACTCCTACAATGAGCAGTTCTTC	CASSPQGNSYNEQFF
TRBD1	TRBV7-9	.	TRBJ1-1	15	TGTGCCAGCAGCTCGGGGACAGCGAGGAACACTGAAGCTTTCTTT	CASSSGTARNTEAFF
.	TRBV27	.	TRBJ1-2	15	TGTGCCAGCAGTTCCAGGGGCAATGGGAACTATGGCTACACCTTC	CASSSRGNGNYGYTF
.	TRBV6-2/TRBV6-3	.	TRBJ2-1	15	TGTGCCAGCAGTTACAGGGCTACTCCATACAATGAGCAGTTCTTC	CASSYRATPYNEQFF
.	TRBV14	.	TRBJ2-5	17	TGTGCCAGCAGCCATTTCCCTGCAGGGATTGGTCGAGAGACCCAGTACTTC	CASSHFPAGIGRETQYF
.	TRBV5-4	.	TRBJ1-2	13	TGTGCCAGCAGCCCGACAGGAGGCGATGGCTACACCTTC	CASSPTGGDGYTF
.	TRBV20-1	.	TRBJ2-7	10	TGCAGTGCTAGGGACTACGAGCAGTACTTC	CSARDYEQYF
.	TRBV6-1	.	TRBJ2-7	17	TGTGCCAGCAGTGTATCCCCGACTACAACATGGGCCTACGAGCAGTACTTC	CASSVSPTTTWAYEQYF
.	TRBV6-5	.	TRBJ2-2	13	TGTGCCAGGGGTAGTGGGAACACCGGGGAGCTGTTTTTT	CARGSGNTGELFF
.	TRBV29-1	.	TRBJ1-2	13	TGCAGCGTTGAAGGCGACAGGTTTCATGGCTACACCTTC	CSVEGDRFHGYTF
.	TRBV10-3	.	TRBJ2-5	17	TGTGCCATCAGTGAGTCAAGTGGGAGCGGGCCTCAAGAGACCCAGTACTTC	CAISESSGSGPQETQYF
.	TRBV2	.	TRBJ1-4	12	TGTGCCAGCAGGCGGGTGGCGGACAAACTGTTTTTT	CASRRVADKLFF
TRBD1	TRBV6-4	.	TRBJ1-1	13	TGTGCCAGCAGTGCCCCAGGGGGGACTGAAGCTTTCTTT	CASSAPGGTEAFF
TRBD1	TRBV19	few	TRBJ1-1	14	TGTGCCAGTAGTTGGACAGGCCCTGGTACTGAAGCTTTCTTT	CASSWTGPGTEAFF
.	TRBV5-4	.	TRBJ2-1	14	TGTGCCAGCAGCTTAACAGGTTCCTACAATGAGCAGTTCTTC	CASSLTGSYNEQFF
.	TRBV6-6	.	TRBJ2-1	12	TGTGCCAGCGCTCTGACTGACAATGAGCAGTTCTTC	CASALTDNEQFF
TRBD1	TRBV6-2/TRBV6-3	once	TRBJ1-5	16	TGTGCCAGCAGTTACAGGACAGGGCCTACTAATCAGCCCCAGCATTTT	CASSYRTGPTNQPQHF
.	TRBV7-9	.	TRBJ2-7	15	TGTGCCAGCAGCTCCTCCACAGGGTACTCCTACGAGCAGTACTTC	CASSSSTGYSYEQYF
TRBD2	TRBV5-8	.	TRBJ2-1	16	TGTGCCAGCAGCTTTCGACTAGCGGGAGGCTACAATGAGCAGTTCTTC	CASSFRLAGGYNEQFF
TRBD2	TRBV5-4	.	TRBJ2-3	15	TGTGCCAGCAGCTCCATGACTAGCGGGAGTGATACGCAGTATTTT	CASSSMTSGSDTQYF
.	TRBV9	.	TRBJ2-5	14	TGTGCCAGCAGCGCGGGGAGCAGGGCCGAGACCCAGTACTTC	CASSAGSRAETQYF
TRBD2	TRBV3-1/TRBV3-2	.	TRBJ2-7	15	TGTGCCAGCAGCCAAGGCTCGGGGGGGCGGTACGAGCAGTACTTC	CASSQGSGGRYEQYF
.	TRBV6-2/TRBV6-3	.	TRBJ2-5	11	TGTGCCAGCAGTCAAAGGGAGACCCAGTACTTC	CASSQRETQYF